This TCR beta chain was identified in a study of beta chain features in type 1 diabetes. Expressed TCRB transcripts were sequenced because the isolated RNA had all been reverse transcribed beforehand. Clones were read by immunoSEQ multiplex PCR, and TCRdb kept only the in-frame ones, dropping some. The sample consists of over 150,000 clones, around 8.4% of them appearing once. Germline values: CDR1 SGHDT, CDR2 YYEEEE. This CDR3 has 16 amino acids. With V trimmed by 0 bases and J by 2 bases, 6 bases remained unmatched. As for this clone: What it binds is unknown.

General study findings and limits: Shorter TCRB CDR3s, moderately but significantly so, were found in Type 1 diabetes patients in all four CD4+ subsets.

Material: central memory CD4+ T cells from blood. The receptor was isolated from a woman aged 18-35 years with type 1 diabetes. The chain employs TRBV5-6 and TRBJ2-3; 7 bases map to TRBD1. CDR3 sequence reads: CASSLVTGTDTDTQYF. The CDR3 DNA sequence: TGTGCCAGCAGCTTGGTTACCGGGACAGACACAGATACGCAGTATTTT.